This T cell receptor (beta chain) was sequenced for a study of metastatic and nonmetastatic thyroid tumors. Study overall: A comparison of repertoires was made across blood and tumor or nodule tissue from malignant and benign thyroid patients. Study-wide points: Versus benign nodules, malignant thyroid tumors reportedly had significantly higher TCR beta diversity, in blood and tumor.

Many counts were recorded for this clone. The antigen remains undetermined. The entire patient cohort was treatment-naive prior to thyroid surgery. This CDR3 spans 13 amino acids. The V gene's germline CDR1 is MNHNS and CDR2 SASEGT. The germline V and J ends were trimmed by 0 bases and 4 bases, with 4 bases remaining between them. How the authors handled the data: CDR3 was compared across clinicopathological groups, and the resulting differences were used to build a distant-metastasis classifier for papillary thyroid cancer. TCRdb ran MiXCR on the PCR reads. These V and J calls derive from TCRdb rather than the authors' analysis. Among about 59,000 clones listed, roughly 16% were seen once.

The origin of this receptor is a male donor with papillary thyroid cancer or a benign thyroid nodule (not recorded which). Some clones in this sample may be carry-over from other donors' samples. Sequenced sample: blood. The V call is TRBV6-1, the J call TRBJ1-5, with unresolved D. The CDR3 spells CASSEAENQPQHF. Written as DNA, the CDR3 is TGTGCCAGCAGTGAAGCGGAAAATCAGCCCCAGCATTTT.